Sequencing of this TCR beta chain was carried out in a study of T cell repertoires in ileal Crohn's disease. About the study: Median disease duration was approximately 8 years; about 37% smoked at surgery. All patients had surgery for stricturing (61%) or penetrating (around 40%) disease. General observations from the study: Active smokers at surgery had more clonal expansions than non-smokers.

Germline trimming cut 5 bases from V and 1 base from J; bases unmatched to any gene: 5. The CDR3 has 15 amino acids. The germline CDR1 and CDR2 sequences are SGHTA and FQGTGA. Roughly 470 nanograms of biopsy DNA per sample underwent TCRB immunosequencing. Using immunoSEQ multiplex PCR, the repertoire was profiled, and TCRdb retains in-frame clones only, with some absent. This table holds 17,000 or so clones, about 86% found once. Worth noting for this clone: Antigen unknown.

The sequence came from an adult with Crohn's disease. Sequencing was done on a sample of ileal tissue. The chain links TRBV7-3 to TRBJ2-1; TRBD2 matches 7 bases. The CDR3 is CASSPNGGSYNEQFF. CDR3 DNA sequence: TGTGCCAGCAGCCCAAACGGGGGGTCCTACAATGAGCAGTTCTTC.